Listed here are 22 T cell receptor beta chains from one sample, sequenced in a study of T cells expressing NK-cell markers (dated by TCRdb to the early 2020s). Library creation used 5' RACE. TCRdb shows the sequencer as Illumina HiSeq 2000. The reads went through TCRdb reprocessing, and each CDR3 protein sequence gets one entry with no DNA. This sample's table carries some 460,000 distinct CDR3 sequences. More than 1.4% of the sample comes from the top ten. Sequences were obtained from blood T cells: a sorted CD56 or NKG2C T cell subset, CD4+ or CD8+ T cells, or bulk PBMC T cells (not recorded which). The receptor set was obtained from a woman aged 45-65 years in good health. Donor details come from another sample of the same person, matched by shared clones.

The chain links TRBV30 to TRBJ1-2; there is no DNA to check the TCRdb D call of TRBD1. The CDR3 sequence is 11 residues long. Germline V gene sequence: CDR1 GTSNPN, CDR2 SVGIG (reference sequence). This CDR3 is CAWQTGHGYTF.

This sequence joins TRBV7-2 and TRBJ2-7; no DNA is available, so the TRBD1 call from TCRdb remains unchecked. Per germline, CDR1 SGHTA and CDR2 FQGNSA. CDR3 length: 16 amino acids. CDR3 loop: CASSSRGTPVAYEQYF.

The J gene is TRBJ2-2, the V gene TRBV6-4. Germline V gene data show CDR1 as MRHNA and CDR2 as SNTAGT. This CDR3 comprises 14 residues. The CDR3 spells CASSQVLGTGELFF.

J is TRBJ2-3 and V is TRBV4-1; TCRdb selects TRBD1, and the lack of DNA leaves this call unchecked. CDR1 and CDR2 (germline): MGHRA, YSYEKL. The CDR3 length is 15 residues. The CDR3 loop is CASSHQTGDTDTQYF.

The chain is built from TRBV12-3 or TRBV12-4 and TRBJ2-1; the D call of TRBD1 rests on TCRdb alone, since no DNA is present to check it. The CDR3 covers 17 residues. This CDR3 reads CASLRGVGAFSENEQFF.

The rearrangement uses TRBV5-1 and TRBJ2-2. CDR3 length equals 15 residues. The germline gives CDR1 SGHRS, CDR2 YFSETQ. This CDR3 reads CASSLEAANTGELFF.

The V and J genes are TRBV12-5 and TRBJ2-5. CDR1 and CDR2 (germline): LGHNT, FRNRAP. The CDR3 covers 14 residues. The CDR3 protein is CASGLSAYQETQYF.

The CDR3 sequence: CASSLTGSKNQPQHF. V gene TRBV12-3 or TRBV12-4 combines with J gene TRBJ1-5; TCRdb gives TRBD1 as the D gene, but with no DNA this cannot be confirmed. This CDR3 comprises 15 residues.

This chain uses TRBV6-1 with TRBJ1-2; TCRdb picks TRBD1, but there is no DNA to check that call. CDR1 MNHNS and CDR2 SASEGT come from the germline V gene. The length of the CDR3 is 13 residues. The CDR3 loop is CASRPQGTSGYTF.

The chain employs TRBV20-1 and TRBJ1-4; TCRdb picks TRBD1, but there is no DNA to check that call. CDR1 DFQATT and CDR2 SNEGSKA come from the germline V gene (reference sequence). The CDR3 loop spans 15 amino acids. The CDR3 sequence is CSAPGTTGGDEKLFF.

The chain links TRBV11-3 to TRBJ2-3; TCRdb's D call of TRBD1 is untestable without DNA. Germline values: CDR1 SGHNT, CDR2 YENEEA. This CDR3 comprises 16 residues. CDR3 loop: CASSLDGTGNTDTQYF.

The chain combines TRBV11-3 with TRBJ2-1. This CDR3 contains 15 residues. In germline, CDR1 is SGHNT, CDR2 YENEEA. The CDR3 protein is CASSLGQGPNNEQFF.

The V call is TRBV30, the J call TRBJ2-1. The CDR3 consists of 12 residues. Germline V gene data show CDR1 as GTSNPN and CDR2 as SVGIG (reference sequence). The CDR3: CAWSLVRTEQFF.

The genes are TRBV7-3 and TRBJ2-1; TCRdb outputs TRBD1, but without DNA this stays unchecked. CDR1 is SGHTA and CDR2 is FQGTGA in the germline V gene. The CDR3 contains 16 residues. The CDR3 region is CASSLAQGSSYNEQFF. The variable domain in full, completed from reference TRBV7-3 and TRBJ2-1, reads GAGVSQTPSNKVTEKGKYVELRCDPISGHTALYWYRQSLGQGPEFLIYFQGTGAADDSGLPNDRFFAVRPEGSVSTLKIQRTERGDSAVYLCASSLAQGSSYNEQFFGPGTRLTVL.

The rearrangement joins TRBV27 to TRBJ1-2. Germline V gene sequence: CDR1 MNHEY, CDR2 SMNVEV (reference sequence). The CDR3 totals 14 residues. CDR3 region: CASRTQTGNYGYTF.

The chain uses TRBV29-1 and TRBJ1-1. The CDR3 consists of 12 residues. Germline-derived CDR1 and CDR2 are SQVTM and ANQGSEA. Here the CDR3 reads CSVVWGLLEAFF.

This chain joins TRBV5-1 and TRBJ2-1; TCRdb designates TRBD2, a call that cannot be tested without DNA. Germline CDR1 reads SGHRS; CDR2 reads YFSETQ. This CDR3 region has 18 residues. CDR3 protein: CASSNSGRGGKLYNEQFF.

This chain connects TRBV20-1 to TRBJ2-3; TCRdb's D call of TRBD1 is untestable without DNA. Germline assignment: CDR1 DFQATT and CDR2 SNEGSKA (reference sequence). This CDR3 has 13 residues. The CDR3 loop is CSAMGPHEDTQYF.

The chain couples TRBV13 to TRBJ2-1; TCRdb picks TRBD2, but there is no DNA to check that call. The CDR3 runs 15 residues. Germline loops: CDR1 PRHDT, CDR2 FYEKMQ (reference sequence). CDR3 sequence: CATSKAAGRNNEQFF.

The CDR3 is CASSQDRGQGEDTQYF. V usage is TRBV4-1 and J usage is TRBJ2-3; TCRdb proposes TRBD1, but this gene call is untestable without DNA. Germline loops: CDR1 MGHRA, CDR2 YSYEKL. The CDR3 is 16 amino acids.

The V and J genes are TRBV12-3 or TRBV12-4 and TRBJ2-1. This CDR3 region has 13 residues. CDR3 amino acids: CASSFPRSNEQFF.

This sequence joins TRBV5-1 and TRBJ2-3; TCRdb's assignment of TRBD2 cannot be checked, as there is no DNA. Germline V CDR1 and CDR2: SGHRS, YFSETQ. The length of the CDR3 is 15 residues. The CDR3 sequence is CASSLSERDGDTQYF. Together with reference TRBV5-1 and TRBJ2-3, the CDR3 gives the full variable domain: KAGVTQTPRYLIKTRGQQVTLSCSPISGHRSVSWYQQTPGQGLQFLFEYFSETQRNKGNFPGRFSGRQFSNSRSEMNVSTLELGDSALYLCASSLSERDGDTQYFGPGTRLTVL.